The 2 T cell receptor beta chains below were found in one sample sequenced in a study of control samples from healthy donors and cancer patients. Profiled with immunoSEQ multiplex PCR; TCRdb holds only in-frame clones, not every one. The sample consists of about 130,000 clones, roughly 92% of them appearing once. Sequencing was done on a sample of PBMCs. Every receptor here comes from a man older than 75 with head and neck cancer.

This chain joins TRBV2 and TRBJ1-1; maybe TRBD1 (5 bases). CDR1 is SNHLY, CDR2 FYNNEI, per germline. Trimming cost V 6 bases and J 7 bases, with 18 bases left between them. The CDR3 spans 14 residues. CDR3 sequence: CASRGRGSSNEAFF. DNA of the CDR3: TGTGCCAGCAGGGGACGTGGGAGTAGTAATGAAGCTTTCTTT.

The V and J genes are TRBV7-6 and TRBJ1-3; D is ambiguous. The CDR3 is made up of 19 amino acids. Germline values: CDR1 SGHVS, CDR2 FNYEAQ. V lost 6 bases and J 0 bases, leaving 24 bases between the germline ends. The CDR3 is CASSLTPGPSPVSGNTIYF. The CDR3 DNA follows: TGTGCCAGCAGTCTTACACCCGGGCCATCGCCCGTCTCTGGAAACACCATATATTTT.